This entry is about one TCR beta chain. The data originate from a study of OX40 agonist ivuxolimab in advanced cancers. Study in general: The dose-escalation cohort was approximately 81% male, with a mean age of about 58 years, ranging about 23 to 79. Checkpoint inhibitors had been given previously to about 38% of patients.

Profiling relied on immunoSEQ multiplex PCR, and the TCRdb table lists in-frame clones only, not all of them. The data hold roughly 64,000 clones, with roughly 89% observed a single time. Patients with autoimmune history or systemic immunosuppression were excluded. Trimming at V came to 4 bases and at J to 2 bases, leaving 3 bases not matched to a gene. Germline values: CDR1 MGHDK, CDR2 SYGVNS. This CDR3 has 15 residues. This clonotype was sampled from an adult with an advanced solid tumor such as melanoma, head and neck, liver or kidney cancer. The chain employs TRBV25-1 and TRBJ2-3; 10 bases align to TRBD2. Sample: CD4+ or CD8+ T cells sorted from blood, taken in a trial of the OX40 agonist ivuxolimab. CDR3 coding DNA: TGTGCCAGCAGTGTAGCGGGAGGCCTCACAGATACGCAGTATTTT. It specifies CASSVAGGLTDTQYF.